Following are 14 T cell receptor beta chains from one sample sequenced in a study of blood T cell repertoires in COVID-19. TCRdb keeps only in-frame clones here, not all; method: immunoSEQ multiplex PCR. The table includes under 75,000 clones, roughly 84% detected once. Sequenced: peripheral blood. The source is a woman under 30 with acute or convalescent COVID-19.

This clone is a singleton in its sample. V gene TRBV4-1 combines with J gene TRBJ2-7; D perhaps matches TRBD2 (6 bases). Germline values: CDR1 MGHRA, CDR2 YSYEKL. V gave up 1 base and J gave up 5 bases, with 15 bases separating them. This CDR3 contains 15 residues. CDR3 DNA: TGCGCCAGCAGCCAAGTGATTCAGGAGGGTCACGAGCAGTACTTC. This sequence encodes CASSQVIQEGHEQYF.

This chain connects TRBV3-1 (or the pseudogene TRBV3-2) to TRBJ1-2; D gene unclear. V gave up 0 bases and J gave up 7 bases, with 6 bases separating them. There are 12 residues in the CDR3. Germline V CDR1 and CDR2: LGHDT, YNNKEL (reference sequence). The CDR3 nucleotides are TGTGCCAGCAGCCAAGAGGCGGGTGGCTACACCTTC. It codes for CASSQEAGGYTF.

This chain joins TRBV7-9 and TRBJ1-2, with 8 bases fitting TRBD1. Trimming at V came to 3 bases and at J to 8 bases, leaving 5 bases not matched to a gene. Looked up from germline, CDR1 is SEHNR and CDR2 is FQNEAQ (reference sequence). The CDR3 is made up of 13 amino acids. The DNA for the CDR3 is TGTGCCAGCAGCTTGGCGACAGGGGACGGCTACACCTTC. Translated: CASSLATGDGYTF.

CDR3: CASRGVGAGYEQYF. The CDR3, as DNA: TGTGCCAGCAGGGGAGTGGGGGCGGGCTACGAGCAGTACTTC. This sequence joins TRBV27 and TRBJ2-7; D is perhaps TRBD1 (6 bases). This CDR3 contains 14 residues. Trimming shortened V by 6 bases and J by 3 bases, and 15 bases separated the two germline ends. Germline V gives CDR1 MNHEY, CDR2 SMNVEV (reference sequence).

The chain employs TRBV18 and TRBJ2-2; 9 bases fit TRBD2. The V gene end was trimmed by 0 bases and the J gene end by 4 bases; junction bases not matched to a gene: 3. The CDR3 has 16 amino acids. Germline assignment: CDR1 KGHSH and CDR2 LQKENI. The CDR3 loop reads CASSPPLLAGTGELFF. CDR3 bases: TGTGCCAGCTCACCACCGCTACTAGCGGGCACCGGGGAGCTGTTTTTT.

The V gene is TRBV5-1, the J gene TRBJ1-5; 10 bases match TRBD1. After removal of 4 bases from V and 4 bases from J, the junction contained 11 bases not matched to a gene. Germline CDR1 and CDR2: SGHRS and YFSETQ. The CDR3 length is 17 residues. The CDR3 DNA is TGCGCCAGCAGCCCTGGACAGGGGGGTATGGGTAATCAGCCCCAGCATTTT. Translating gives CASSPGQGGMGNQPQHF. Combining the CDR3 with reference TRBV5-1 and TRBJ1-5 gives the whole variable domain KAGVTQTPRYLIKTRGQQVTLSCSPISGHRSVSWYQQTPGQGLQFLFEYFSETQRNKGNFPGRFSGRQFSNSRSEMNVSTLELGDSALYLCASSPGQGGMGNQPQHFGDGTRLSIL.

V and J are TRBV5-1 and TRBJ2-2; weak D call: TRBD1 (5 bases). CDR3 length: 14 amino acids. Trimming removed 5 bases from V and 0 bases from J, with 8 bases in between. Germline V gene data show CDR1 as SGHRS and CDR2 as YFSETQ. This CDR3 is CASRQVPNTGELFF. DNA of the CDR3: TGCGCCAGCAGACAGGTACCGAACACCGGGGAGCTGTTTTTT. The variable domain in full, with the rest retrieved from reference TRBV5-1 and TRBJ2-2, is KAGVTQTPRYLIKTRGQQVTLSCSPISGHRSVSWYQQTPGQGLQFLFEYFSETQRNKGNFPGRFSGRQFSNSRSEMNVSTLELGDSALYLCASRQVPNTGELFFGEGSRLTVL.

The chain is built from TRBV7-2 and TRBJ2-1; D perhaps matches TRBD1 (6 bases). Trimming removed 1 base from V and 4 bases from J, with 8 bases in between. Germline V gene lookup returns CDR1 SGHTA and CDR2 FQGNSA. The CDR3 runs 14 residues. The CDR3 protein is CASSLGGQYNEQFF. DNA for the CDR3: TGTGCCAGCAGCTTAGGTGGACAGTACAATGAGCAGTTCTTC.

The chain carries TRBV29-1 and TRBJ1-1, with D uncertain. V lost 6 bases to trimming and J lost 2 bases, with 7 bases between them. The V gene's germline CDR1 is SQVTM and CDR2 ANQGSEA. This CDR3 has 11 residues. The CDR3 DNA follows: TGCAGCGTCCGCGCCAACACTGAAGCTTTCTTT. Amino acid sequence: CSVRANTEAFF.

The CDR3 sequence: CASSLGQNNEKLFF. The CDR3 nucleotides read TGTGCCAGCAGCTTGGGACAGAATAATGAAAAACTGTTTTTT. The chain links TRBV5-4 to TRBJ1-4, with D tentatively TRBD1 (5 bases). The CDR3 has 14 amino acids. V was pared by 0 bases and J by 4 bases, with 7 bases between. From germline, CDR1 is SGHNT and CDR2 YYREEE (reference sequence).

J is TRBJ2-1 and V is TRBV2; D is undetermined. CDR1 is SNHLY and CDR2 is FYNNEI in the germline V gene. V dropped 3 bases and J dropped 5 bases, with 11 bases sitting between them. The CDR3 spans 14 residues. CDR3 sequence reads: CASSDLVLDNEQFF. In DNA, the CDR3 is TGTGCCAGCAGTGATCTAGTTCTTGACAATGAGCAGTTCTTC.

This rearrangement joins TRBV7-9 to TRBJ1-1; D possibly corresponds to TRBD1 (6 bases). CDR3 length: 14 amino acids. CDR1 is SEHNR and CDR2 is FQNEAQ in the germline V gene (reference sequence). Deletions cut 4 bases from V and 3 bases from J, with 12 bases between. In DNA form, the CDR3 reads TGTGCCAGCAGCTCAACAGGGAGTGACACTGAAGCTTTCTTT. This gives the protein CASSSTGSDTEAFF.

The table lists this clone with a count of one. The chain recombines TRBV11-2 with TRBJ2-1; 7 positions agree with TRBD2. Germline V gene sequence: CDR1 SGHAT, CDR2 FQNNGV. This CDR3 has 17 residues. V dropped 0 bases and J dropped 4; count of bases not matched to a gene: 9. The CDR3 nucleotides are TGTGCCAGCAGCTTAGACCTAGCGGCTAGCGGATACAATGAGCAGTTCTTC. Translating it yields CASSLDLAASGYNEQFF.

The rearrangement uses TRBV5-6 and TRBJ2-5; no firm D call. Trimming pared 2 bases from V and 5 bases from J, leaving 10 bases between. The CDR3 is 13 amino acids. CDR1 is SGHDT and CDR2 is YYEEEE in the germline V gene. The CDR3 loop is CASSFLTDETQYF. The CDR3 DNA follows: TGTGCCAGCAGCTTTCTTACAGACGAGACCCAGTACTTC. Complete variable domain (other parts from reference TRBV5-6 and TRBJ2-5): DAGVTQSPTHLIKTRGQQVTLRCSPKSGHDTVSWYQQALGQGPQFIFQYYEEEERQRGNFPDRFSGHQFPNYSSELNVNALLLGDSALYLCASSFLTDETQYFGPGTRLLVL.